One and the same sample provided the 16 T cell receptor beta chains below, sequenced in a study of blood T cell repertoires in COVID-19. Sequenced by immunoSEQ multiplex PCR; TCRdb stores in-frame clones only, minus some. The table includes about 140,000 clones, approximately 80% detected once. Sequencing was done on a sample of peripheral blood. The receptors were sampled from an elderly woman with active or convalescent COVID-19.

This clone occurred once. CDR3 region: CASSLVRAGGKAFF. The CDR3 DNA sequence: TGTGCCAGCAGCTTAGTTCGGGCAGGGGGGAAGGCTTTCTTT. The chain carries TRBV11-2 and TRBJ1-1; 7 positions agree with TRBD1. The V and J ends lost 1 base and 11 bases, in that order; junction bases with no gene match: 10. This CDR3 has 14 amino acids. Germline loops: CDR1 SGHAT, CDR2 FQNNGV.

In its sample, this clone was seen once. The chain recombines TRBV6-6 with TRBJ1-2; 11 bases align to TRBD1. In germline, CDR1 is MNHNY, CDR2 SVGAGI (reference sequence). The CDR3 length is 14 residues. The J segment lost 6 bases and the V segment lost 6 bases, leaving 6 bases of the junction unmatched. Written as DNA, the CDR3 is TGTGCCAGCAGGGGCGGACAGGGGGCGAATGGCTACACCTTC. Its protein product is CASRGGQGANGYTF.

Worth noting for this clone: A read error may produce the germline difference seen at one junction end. The CDR3 loop is CASREVHGGTEAFF. The CDR3 region has the DNA TGTGCCAGCAGGGAAGTCCACGGGGGGACTGAAGCTTTCTTT. The rearrangement uses TRBV2 and TRBJ1-1; maybe TRBD1 (5 bases). There are 14 residues in the CDR3. The germline V gene encodes CDR1 SNHLY and CDR2 FYNNEI.

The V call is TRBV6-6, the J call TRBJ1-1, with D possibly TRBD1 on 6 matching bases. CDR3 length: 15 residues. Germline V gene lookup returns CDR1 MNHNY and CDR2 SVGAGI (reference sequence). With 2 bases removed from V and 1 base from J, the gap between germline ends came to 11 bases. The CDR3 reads CASSYGQRTNTEAFF. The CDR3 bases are TGTGCCAGCAGTTACGGACAGAGAACGAACACTGAAGCTTTCTTT.

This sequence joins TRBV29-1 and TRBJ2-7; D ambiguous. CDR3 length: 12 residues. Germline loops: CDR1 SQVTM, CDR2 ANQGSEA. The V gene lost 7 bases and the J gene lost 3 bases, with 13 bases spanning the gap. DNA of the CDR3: TGCAGCGCGACGGGTCTTTTCTACGAGCAGTACTTC. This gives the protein CSATGLFYEQYF.

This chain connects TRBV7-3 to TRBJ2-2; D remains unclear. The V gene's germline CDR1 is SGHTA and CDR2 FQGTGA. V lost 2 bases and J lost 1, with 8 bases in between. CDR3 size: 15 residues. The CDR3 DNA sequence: TGTGCCAGCAGCTTACAAATCAGGAACACCGGGGAGCTGTTTTTT. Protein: CASSLQIRNTGELFF.

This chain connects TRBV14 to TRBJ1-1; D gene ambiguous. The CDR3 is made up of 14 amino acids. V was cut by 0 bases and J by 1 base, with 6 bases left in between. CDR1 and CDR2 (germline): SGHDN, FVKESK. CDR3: CASSQDWANTEAFF. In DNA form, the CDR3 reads TGTGCCAGCAGCCAAGATTGGGCGAACACTGAAGCTTTCTTT.

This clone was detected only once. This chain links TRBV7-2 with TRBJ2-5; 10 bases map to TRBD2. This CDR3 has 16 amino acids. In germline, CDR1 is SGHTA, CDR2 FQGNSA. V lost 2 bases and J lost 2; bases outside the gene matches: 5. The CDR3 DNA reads TGTGCCAGCAGCTTATATGCTAGCGGGGGACAAGAGACCCAGTACTTC. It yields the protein CASSLYASGGQETQYF.

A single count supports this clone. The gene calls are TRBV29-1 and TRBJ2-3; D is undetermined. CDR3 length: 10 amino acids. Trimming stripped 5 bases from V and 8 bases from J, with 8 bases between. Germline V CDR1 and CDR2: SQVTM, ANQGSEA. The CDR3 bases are TGCAGCGTTCGACCGGGTACGCAGTATTTT. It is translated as CSVRPGTQYF.

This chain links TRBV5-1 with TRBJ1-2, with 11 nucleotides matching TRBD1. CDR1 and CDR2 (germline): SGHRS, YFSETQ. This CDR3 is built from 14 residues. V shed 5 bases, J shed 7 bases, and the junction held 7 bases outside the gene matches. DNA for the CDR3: TGCGCCAGCAGAGGGACAGGGGGATTGTTTGGCTACACCTTC. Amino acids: CASRGTGGLFGYTF.

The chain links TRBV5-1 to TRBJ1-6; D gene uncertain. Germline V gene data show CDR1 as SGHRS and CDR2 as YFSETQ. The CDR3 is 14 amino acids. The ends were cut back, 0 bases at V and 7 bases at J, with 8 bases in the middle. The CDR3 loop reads CASSLARGNSPLHF. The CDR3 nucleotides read TGCGCCAGCAGCTTGGCACGAGGGAATTCACCCCTCCACTTT.

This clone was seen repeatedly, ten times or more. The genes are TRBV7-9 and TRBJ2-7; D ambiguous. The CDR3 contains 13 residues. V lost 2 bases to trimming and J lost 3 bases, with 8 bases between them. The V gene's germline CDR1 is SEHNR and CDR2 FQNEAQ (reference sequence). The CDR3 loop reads CASSLSGRYEQYF. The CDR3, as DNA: TGTGCCAGCAGCTTAAGTGGGCGCTACGAGCAGTACTTC. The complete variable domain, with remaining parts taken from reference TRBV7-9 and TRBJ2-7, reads DTGVSQNPRHKITKRGQNVTFRCDPISEHNRLYWYRQTLGQGPEFLTYFQNEAQLEKSRLLSDRFSAERPKGSFSTLEIQRTEQGDSAMYLCASSLSGRYEQYFGPGTRLTVT.

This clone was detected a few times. CDR3 in DNA: TGTGCCAGCAGTTTATCAAACTACGAGCAGTACTTC. Its protein product is CASSLSNYEQYF. The V and J genes are TRBV28 and TRBJ2-7, with unresolved D. The germline gives CDR1 MDHEN, CDR2 SYDVKM. The CDR3 is made up of 12 amino acids. The V end was cut by 1 base, the J end by 3 bases, with 4 bases between.

The CDR3 sequence is CASSQEVGQGSSPLHF. CDR3 DNA sequence: TGTGCCAGCAGCCAGGAAGTAGGACAGGGGAGTTCACCCCTCCACTTT. The chain carries TRBV14 and TRBJ1-6; 9 nucleotides line up with TRBD1. This CDR3 contains 16 residues. The germline CDR1 and CDR2 sequences are SGHDN and FVKESK. The V segment lost 3 bases and the J segment 9 bases; nucleotides outside the gene matches: 9.

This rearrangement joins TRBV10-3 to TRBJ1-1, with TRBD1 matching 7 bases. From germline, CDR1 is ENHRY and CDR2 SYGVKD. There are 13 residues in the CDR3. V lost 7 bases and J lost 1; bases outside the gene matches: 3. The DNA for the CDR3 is TGTGCCATCACTCAGGGGGAGAACACTGAAGCTTTCTTT. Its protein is CAITQGENTEAFF.

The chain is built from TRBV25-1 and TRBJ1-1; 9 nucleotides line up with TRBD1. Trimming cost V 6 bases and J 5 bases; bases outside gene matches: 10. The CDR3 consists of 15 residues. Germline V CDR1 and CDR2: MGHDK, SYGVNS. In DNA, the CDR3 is TGTGCCAGCAGCTTGGGACAGGGCAGTCGAACTGAAGCTTTCTTT. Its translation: CASSLGQGSRTEAFF.